Following are 32 T cell receptor beta chains from one sample sequenced in a study of beta chain features in type 1 diabetes. Antigens of these TCRs are unknown. As every portion of the isolated RNA was reverse transcribed, the sequencing read expressed TCRB transcripts. Clones were sequenced by immunoSEQ multiplex PCR, and TCRdb holds only the in-frame ones, with some missing. Here the sample spans some 150,000 clones, about 13% being singletons. Study-level points and caveats: Researchers report that Type 1 diabetes patients had moderately but significantly shorter TCRB CDR3s across all four CD4+ subsets.

Sequencing input: central memory CD4+ T cells from blood. The receptors originated from a man between 18 and 35 years old with type 1 diabetes.

This chain links TRBV2 with TRBJ1-1; D ambiguous. V was trimmed by 5 bases and J by 1 base, leaving 8 bases between them. This CDR3 spans 13 amino acids. Germline V lookup: CDR1 SNHLY, CDR2 FYNNEI. As DNA, the CDR3 is TGTGCCAGCAGTCTAGAAAAGAACACTGAAGCTTTCTTT. It encodes CASSLEKNTEAFF.

J is TRBJ1-3 and V is TRBV4-1, with unresolved D. V lost 1 base, J lost 4 bases, and 5 bases lay in between. CDR1 MGHRA and CDR2 YSYEKL come from the germline V gene. CDR3 size: 13 residues. CDR3 in amino acids: CASSQASGNTIYF. DNA of the CDR3: TGCGCCAGCAGCCAAGCTTCAGGAAACACCATATATTTT.

Ten or more counts support this clone. J is TRBJ1-1 and V is TRBV7-9, with 9 bases that match TRBD1. Germline CDR1 SEHNR, CDR2 FQNEAQ (reference sequence). After removal of 3 bases from V and 10 bases from J, the junction contained 6 bases not matched to a gene. This CDR3 has 13 residues. The CDR3 nucleotides are TGTGCCAGCAGCTTCGAGACAGGGGGTAGAGCTTTCTTT. Residues: CASSFETGGRAFF.

This clone has just a few counts. The chain combines TRBV28 with TRBJ2-6; D is ambiguous. The length of the CDR3 is 13 residues. Germline V gives CDR1 MDHEN, CDR2 SYDVKM. V shed 4 bases and J shed 0 bases, with 1 base lying between them. Here the CDR3 DNA reads TGTGCCAGCAGTTCCTCTGGGGCCAACGTCCTGACTTTC. It encodes CASSSSGANVLTF.

The chain uses TRBV4-1 and TRBJ1-2; D unresolved. V was pared by 0 bases and J by 0 bases, with 5 bases between. Germline CDR1 reads MGHRA; CDR2 reads YSYEKL. The CDR3 is made up of 14 amino acids. CDR3 in amino acids: CASSQETTNYGYTF. The CDR3 bases are TGCGCCAGCAGCCAAGAAACCACTAACTATGGCTACACCTTC.

The chain employs TRBV30 and TRBJ2-5; tentatively, D is TRBD2 (6 bases). V lost 5 bases, J lost 2 bases, and 12 bases lay in between. CDR1 is GTSNPN and CDR2 is SVGIG in the germline V gene (reference sequence). This CDR3 is built from 13 residues. The CDR3 is CAWATGLQETQYF. The CDR3, as DNA: TGTGCCTGGGCTACTGGACTACAAGAGACCCAGTACTTC.

This chain joins TRBV6-6 and TRBJ1-1, with D possibly TRBD1 on 5 matching bases. The germline gives CDR1 MNHNY, CDR2 SVGAGI (reference sequence). This CDR3 comprises 16 residues. Trimming shortened V by 5 bases and J by 5 bases, and 21 bases separated the two germline ends. The CDR3 region has the DNA TGTGCCAGCAGTCTTAGGATAGAGGTACAGGAGACTGAAGCTTTCTTT. It codes for CASSLRIEVQETEAFF.

The chain employs TRBV18 and TRBJ1-2; the match to TRBD1 covers 7 bases. Germline V gene sequence: CDR1 KGHSH, CDR2 LQKENI. The CDR3 loop spans 13 amino acids. Trimming at V came to 6 bases and at J to 2 bases, leaving 3 bases not matched to a gene. The CDR3 sequence is CASSEGANYGYTF. DNA of the CDR3: TGTGCCAGCTCGGAGGGGGCGAACTATGGCTACACCTTC.

This clone appeared a few times. The J gene is TRBJ1-2, the V gene TRBV28, with a possible D match to TRBD1 (6 bases). This CDR3 has 13 amino acids. Per germline, CDR1 MDHEN and CDR2 SYDVKM. The V and J ends lost 4 bases and 7 bases respectively, with 13 bases between them. CDR3 sequence (DNA): TGTGCCAGCAGTTCAACAGGGTCCCCTGGCTACACCTTC. It translates to CASSSTGSPGYTF.

The chain links TRBV28 to TRBJ1-1; a weak D match, TRBD1 (5 bases). Germline V gives CDR1 MDHEN, CDR2 SYDVKM. The length of the CDR3 is 11 residues. V was shortened by 7 bases and J by 7 bases, with 10 bases between the two germline ends. The CDR3 loop is CASTMGLEAFF. CDR3 coding DNA: TGTGCCAGCACTATGGGACTTGAAGCTTTCTTT. The complete variable domain, with remaining parts taken from reference TRBV28 and TRBJ1-1, reads DVKVTQSSRYLVKRTGEKVFLECVQDMDHENMFWYRQDPGLGLRLIYFSYDVKMKEKGDIPEGYSVSREKKERFSLILESASTNQTSMYLCASTMGLEAFFGQGTRLTVV.

Only a few counts were recorded for this clone. The genes are TRBV19 and TRBJ1-2, with D perhaps TRBD1 (5 bases). Germline V lookup: CDR1 LNHDA, CDR2 SQIVND (reference sequence). Trimming removed 2 bases at V and 7 bases at J, with 11 bases between. This CDR3 is 13 amino acids long. This chain's CDR3 is CASSIQAQGGYTF. The CDR3 region has the DNA TGTGCCAGTAGTATACAGGCTCAGGGTGGCTACACCTTC.

V and J are TRBV18 and TRBJ2-7, with 9 bases matching TRBD1. Germline CDR1 KGHSH, CDR2 LQKENI. The CDR3 has 15 residues. Unmatched junction bases numbered 4, after V lost 1 base and J lost 3 bases. CDR3 nucleotides: TGTGCCAGCTCACCACGACAGGGGGGCTTCTACGAGCAGTACTTC. Its translation: CASSPRQGGFYEQYF.

The rearrangement uses TRBV29-1 and TRBJ2-2, with a possible D match to TRBD2 (6 bases). CDR1 is SQVTM, CDR2 ANQGSEA, per germline. The CDR3 sequence is 12 residues long. V gave up 7 bases and J gave up 6 bases, with 12 bases separating them. The DNA for the CDR3 is TGCAGCGCCAGTGGGACTTCCGGGGAGCTGTTTTTT. Translated: CSASGTSGELFF.

In its sample, this clone was seen a few times. V gene TRBV29-1 combines with J gene TRBJ2-1, with D perhaps given as TRBD1 or TRBD2 (9 bases each). The germline V gene has CDR1 SQVTM and CDR2 ANQGSEA. This CDR3 is built from 16 residues. CDR3 DNA sequence: TGCTGCGCTGCGGGAGGGACAGGGAGACCCTACAATGAGCAGTTCTTC. Its protein product is CCAAGGTGRPYNEQFF.

The rearrangement joins TRBV28 to TRBJ2-1, with D possibly being TRBD1 or TRBD2 (5 bases each). Trimming left V 6 bases short and J 4 bases short, with 22 bases between. Per germline, CDR1 MDHEN and CDR2 SYDVKM. The CDR3 contains 17 residues. In DNA form, the CDR3 reads TGTGCCAGCAGGTCACTAGGGGCCCCCGTCGGGTACAATGAGCAGTTCTTC. Its protein is CASRSLGAPVGYNEQFF.

In this sample, this clone turned up a few times. CDR3 sequence reads: CASSQRQNEKLFF. The CDR3 nucleotides are TGTGCCAGCAGTCAGCGGCAGAATGAAAAACTGTTTTTT. The J gene is TRBJ1-4, the V gene TRBV27; D ambiguous. The CDR3 covers 13 residues. The germline V and J ends were trimmed by 5 bases and 5 bases, with 9 bases remaining between them. From germline, CDR1 is MNHEY and CDR2 SMNVEV (reference sequence).

This clone was counted between two and nine times. This CDR3 reads CASSQDLDEKLFF. CDR3 DNA sequence: TGTGCCAGCTCACAGGACCTGGATGAAAAACTGTTTTTT. The gene calls are TRBV18 and TRBJ1-4; D gene ambiguous. V was pared by 4 bases and J by 6 bases, with 9 bases between. This CDR3 contains 13 residues. Looked up from germline, CDR1 is KGHSH and CDR2 is LQKENI.

V gene TRBV29-1 combines with J gene TRBJ2-1; 10 bases match TRBD2. Germline CDR1 is SQVTM and CDR2 is ANQGSEA. The CDR3 loop spans 14 amino acids. V was clipped by 4 bases and J by 7 bases; unmatched bases: 7. This chain's CDR3 is CSVVSSGGLNEQFF. The CDR3 DNA reads TGCAGCGTTGTTAGTAGCGGGGGGCTTAATGAGCAGTTCTTC.

This clone was counted a few times. The V gene is TRBV30, the J gene TRBJ1-1, with a tentative D call TRBD1 (5 bases). V was shortened by 5 bases and J by 4 bases, with 11 bases between the two germline ends. Germline assignment: CDR1 GTSNPN and CDR2 SVGIG (reference sequence). This CDR3 has 12 amino acids. The CDR3 region is CAWGRGGTEAFF. In DNA, the CDR3 is TGTGCCTGGGGAAGGGGAGGCACTGAAGCTTTCTTT.

The sample holds a few counts of this clone. The V call is TRBV7-8, the J call TRBJ1-1; the D is unclear. V gave up 0 bases and J gave up 1 base, with 9 bases separating them. The CDR3 has 15 amino acids. Germline V lookup: CDR1 SGHVS, CDR2 FQNEAQ. The CDR3 region is CASSLAQDSNTEAFF. The DNA for the CDR3 is TGTGCCAGCAGCTTAGCGCAGGATTCGAACACTGAAGCTTTCTTT.

The chain couples TRBV9 to TRBJ2-5; D remains unclear. This CDR3 spans 13 amino acids. CDR1 is SGDLS and CDR2 is YYNGEE in the germline V gene. Trimming left V 0 bases short and J 1 base short, with 4 bases between. The DNA for the CDR3 is TGTGCCAGCAGCGTAGGGACCCAAGAGACCCAGTACTTC. Amino acid sequence: CASSVGTQETQYF.

In its sample, this clone was seen a few times. The chain combines TRBV21-1 with TRBJ1-1; the table's D call of TRBD1 was not tested on the DNA. TRBV21-1 is labeled a pseudogene. The CDR3 extends over 12 amino acids. The CDR3 nucleotides read TGTGCCAGCGGACGGACAGTCGCTGAAGCTTTCTTT. Translation gives CASGRTVAEAFF.

This sequence joins TRBV19 and TRBJ1-5; D not resolved. This CDR3 has 17 residues. V was trimmed by 0 bases and J by 0 bases, leaving 12 bases between them. In germline, CDR1 is LNHDA, CDR2 SQIVND (reference sequence). The CDR3 spells CASSIDGRTYSNQPQHF. Here the CDR3 DNA reads TGTGCCAGTAGTATAGATGGCAGAACTTATAGCAATCAGCCCCAGCATTTT.

CDR3: CASSHGTGAFGDTEAFF. CDR3 nucleotides: TGTGCCAGCAGTCACGGGACAGGGGCTTTCGGGGACACTGAAGCTTTCTTT. V and J are TRBV25-1 and TRBJ1-1, with TRBD1 matching 10 bases. The CDR3 is 17 residues long. The V segment lost 5 bases and the J segment 3 bases; nucleotides outside the gene matches: 12. Looked up from germline, CDR1 is MGHDK and CDR2 is SYGVNS.

The J gene is TRBJ2-7, the V gene TRBV28, with 10 nucleotides matching TRBD1. Germline CDR1 reads MDHEN; CDR2 reads SYDVKM. The CDR3 consists of 15 residues. The V segment lost 5 bases and the J segment 5 bases; nucleotides outside the gene matches: 9. CDR3 protein: CASSPGTGVDHEQYF. For the CDR3, the DNA is TGTGCCAGCAGTCCCGGGACAGGGGTGGACCACGAGCAGTACTTC.

The rearrangement uses TRBV13 and TRBJ1-2, with 8 bases that match TRBD1. Germline values: CDR1 PRHDT, CDR2 FYEKMQ (reference sequence). The CDR3 runs to 15 residues. V lost 0 bases and J lost 4; bases outside the gene matches: 4. The CDR3 coding sequence is TGTGCCAGCAGCTTAGGGGACAGGGCGGGCTATGGCTACACCTTC. Translated: CASSLGDRAGYGYTF. Variable domain in full (rest from reference TRBV13 and TRBJ1-2): AAGVIQSPRHLIKEKRETATLKCYPIPRHDTVYWYQQGPGQDPQFLISFYEKMQSDKGSIPDRFSAQQFSDYHSELNMSSLELGDSALYFCASSLGDRAGYGYTFGSGTRLTVV.

The table lists this clone with a few counts. This chain joins TRBV5-1 and TRBJ2-3, with 9 bases that match TRBD1. The CDR3 spans 14 residues. Trimming at V came to 6 bases and at J to 4 bases, leaving 6 bases not matched to a gene. CDR1 and CDR2 from the germline V gene are SGHRS and YFSETQ. CDR3 DNA sequence: TGCGCCAGCAAACCGGGACAGGGCGCAGATACGCAGTATTTT. It translates to CASKPGQGADTQYF.

There are a few counts of this clone. The rearrangement links TRBV2 to TRBJ1-2; 7 bases are a match to TRBD1. The CDR3 totals 12 residues. J lost 9 bases, V lost 6 bases, and 7 bases had no gene match. The germline V gene has CDR1 SNHLY and CDR2 FYNNEI. The CDR3, as DNA: TGTGCCAGCAGGCGGCAGGGGGTTCGCTACACCTTC. Translation gives CASRRQGVRYTF.

The CDR3 DNA reads TGTGCCAGCAGCCAAGCTACAGGGCGCTATGGCTACACCTTC. Translated, it gives CASSQATGRYGYTF. The rearrangement joins TRBV14 to TRBJ1-2; a possible D gene is TRBD1 (6 bases). The CDR3 extends over 14 amino acids. The V gene lost 1 base and the J gene lost 4 bases, with 10 bases spanning the gap. The germline CDR1 and CDR2 sequences are SGHDN and FVKESK.

This chain joins TRBV5-1 and TRBJ2-3, with 10 bases aligning to TRBD1. The CDR3 covers 14 residues. Germline V gene data show CDR1 as SGHRS and CDR2 as YFSETQ. Unmatched junction bases numbered 6, after V lost 5 bases and J lost 6 bases. CDR3 amino acids: CASSRDRGSDTQYF. Written as DNA, the CDR3 is TGCGCCAGCAGTCGGGACAGGGGATCGGATACGCAGTATTTT.

This clone was detected ten times or more. The V call is TRBV28, the J call TRBJ2-3; no clear D gene. Germline V gene data show CDR1 as MDHEN and CDR2 as SYDVKM. V was clipped by 6 bases and J by 8 bases, with 12 bases between them. This CDR3 region has 12 residues. The CDR3 protein is CASRGILRTQYF. Written as DNA, the CDR3 is TGTGCCAGCAGGGGAATCTTACGTACGCAGTATTTT.

The CDR3 sequence is CAIRRENGYTF. The CDR3 DNA is TGTGCCATCAGGAGGGAGAATGGCTACACCTTC. V gene TRBV10-3 combines with J gene TRBJ1-2; D unclear. The V and J ends lost 6 bases and 6 bases respectively, with 8 bases between them. This CDR3 contains 11 residues. Germline V lookup: CDR1 ENHRY, CDR2 SYGVKD.